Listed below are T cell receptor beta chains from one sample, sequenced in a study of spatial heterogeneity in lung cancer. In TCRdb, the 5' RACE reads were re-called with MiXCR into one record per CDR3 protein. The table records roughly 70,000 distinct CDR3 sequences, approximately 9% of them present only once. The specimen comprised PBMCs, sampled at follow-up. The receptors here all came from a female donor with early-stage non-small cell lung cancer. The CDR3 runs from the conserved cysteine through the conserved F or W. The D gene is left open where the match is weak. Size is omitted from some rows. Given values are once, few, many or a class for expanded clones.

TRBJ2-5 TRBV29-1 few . TGCAGCGTTGAGGGGCACCAAGAGACCCAGTACTTC CSVEGHQETQYF
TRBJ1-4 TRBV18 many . TGTGCCAGCTCAACAGGGTACGCTGAAAAACTGTTTTTT CASSTGYAEKLFF
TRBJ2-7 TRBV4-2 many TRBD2 TGTGCCAGCAGCCAAGCTGAGAGCGGGAGCTCCTACGAGCAGTACTTC CASSQAESGSSYEQYF
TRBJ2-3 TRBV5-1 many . TGCGCCAGCAGCTCATTTATAACCGGGACTTCCACAGATACGCAGTATTTT CASSSFITGTSTDTQYF
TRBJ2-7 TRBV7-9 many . TGTGCCAGCAGCCCACAAGGGTTCTCCTACGAGCAGTACTTC CASSPQGFSYEQYF
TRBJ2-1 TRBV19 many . TGTGCCAGTAGTATATCTGAGCTACGAACCTACAATGAGCAGTTCTTC CASSISELRTYNEQFF
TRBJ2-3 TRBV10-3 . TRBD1 TGTGTCATCAGGGGGACAGGCTCATGGGATACGCAGTATTTT CVIRGTGSWDTQYF
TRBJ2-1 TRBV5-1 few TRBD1 TGCGCCAGCAGCAACCAGGGGGCTTATAGCAATGAGCAGTTCTTC CASSNQGAYSNEQFF
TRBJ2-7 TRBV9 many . TGTGCCAGCAGCGTAGATATGGATTTAGGAGGGCAGAGCGACTACGAGCAGTACTTC CASSVDMDLGGQSDYEQYF
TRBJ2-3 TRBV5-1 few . TGCGCCAGCAGCCACGGGACGGCAATGAGCACAGATACGCAGTATTTT CASSHGTAMSTDTQYF
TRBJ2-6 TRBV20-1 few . TGCAGTGCTAGAGCGCCAGCAGCAACGGCCAACGTCCTGACTTTC CSARAPAATANVLTF
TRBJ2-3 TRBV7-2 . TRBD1 TGTGCCAGCAGCCCCGGACAGGTGCACACAGATACGCAGTATTTT CASSPGQVHTDTQYF
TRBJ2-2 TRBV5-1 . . TGCGCCAGCAAGGCTCTGAACACCGGGGAGCTGTTTTTT CASKALNTGELFF
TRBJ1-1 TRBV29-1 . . TGCAGCGTTGAACATACGCTGGGGACTGAAGCTTTCTTT CSVEHTLGTEAFF
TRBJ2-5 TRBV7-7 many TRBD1 TGTGCTAGCAGCTTGGGACAGGGAGGGCGAGAGACCCAGTACTTC CASSLGQGGRETQYF
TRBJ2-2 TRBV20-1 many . TGCAGTGCCAGAGGGGACGGCGACACCGGGGAGCTGTTTTTT CSARGDGDTGELFF
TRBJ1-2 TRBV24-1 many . TGTGCCACCAGTGCCCTAGGGGGGAGCTACACCTTC CATSALGGSYTF
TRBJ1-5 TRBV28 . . TGTGCCAGCAGTTTATTAGAAGGGGGGCAGCCCCAGCATTTT CASSLLEGGQPQHF